The 23 T cell receptor beta chains below all came from one sample that was sequenced in a study of T-cell reconstitution after alpha-beta-depleted transplantation in children. Unique molecular identifiers tagged the TCRbeta library. TCRdb reprocessed the PCR reads via MiXCR and lists one record per CDR3 protein. Among almost 500,000 distinct CDR3 sequences listed, around 12% were seen once. Sequenced here: PBMCs from the stem cell graft donor, sampled from the stem cell graft. The receptors come from a human donor who donated a stem cell graft to a child with combined immunodeficiency.

This clonotype was seen a few times. The rearrangement uses TRBV6-2 or TRBV6-3 and TRBJ2-5; D is undetermined. V lost 6 bases and J lost 5, with 13 bases in between. This CDR3 is built from 13 residues. Germline V gene sequence: CDR1 MNHEY, CDR2 SVGEGT. The CDR3 protein is CASSSYTMETQYF. CDR3 in DNA: TGTGCCAGCAGCTCCTACACCATGGAGACCCAGTACTTC.

Ten or more counts support this clonotype. The chain has TRBV12-3 or TRBV12-4 and TRBJ2-7; D is unresolved. The CDR3 extends over 12 amino acids. V shed 6 bases and J shed 4 bases, with 10 bases lying between them. Here the CDR3 DNA reads TGTGCCAGCAGCCCCTCGCCGTACGAGCAGTACTTC. It yields the protein CASSPSPYEQYF.

This clonotype was counted only a few times. The CDR3 bases are TGTGCCAGCTCACCTCTAGCCGCCCGGGGCAATCAGCCCCAGCATTTT. Its protein is CASSPLAARGNQPQHF. The chain has TRBV18 and TRBJ1-5; D is unresolved. V was pared by 3 bases and J by 2 bases, with 14 bases between. Germline CDR1 is KGHSH and CDR2 is LQKENI. This CDR3 is 16 amino acids long.

This chain links TRBV20-1 with TRBJ2-3; 9 bases align to TRBD2. There are 16 residues in the CDR3. The V gene end was trimmed by 3 bases and the J gene end by 2 bases; junction bases not matched to a gene: 9. Germline V gives CDR1 DFQATT, CDR2 SNEGSKA (reference sequence). The CDR3, as DNA: TGCAGTGCTAGCCAACGAAGCGGGGGGATCACAGATACGCAGTATTTT. This codes for CSASQRSGGITDTQYF.

The chain carries TRBV12-3 or TRBV12-4 and TRBJ2-3; D is uncertain. CDR3 size: 15 residues. V lost 3 bases to trimming and J lost 0 bases, with 10 bases between them. The CDR3 here is CASSFHRPSTDTQYF. Here the CDR3 DNA reads TGTGCCAGCAGTTTCCATCGGCCTAGCACAGATACGCAGTATTTT.

The J gene is TRBJ1-6, the V gene TRBV12-3 or TRBV12-4; 7 bases align to TRBD1. V lost 5 bases and J lost 0; bases outside the gene matches: 7. The CDR3 loop spans 17 amino acids. The CDR3 is CASSQGQSSSYNSPLHF. CDR3 bases: TGTGCCAGCAGTCAGGGACAGTCGAGCTCCTATAATTCACCCCTCCACTTT.

The chain employs TRBV5-1 and TRBJ1-5, with 7 bases that match TRBD1. Trimming took 0 bases from V and 10 from J; bases not matched to a gene: 7. The length of the CDR3 is 14 residues. Germline values: CDR1 SGHRS, CDR2 YFSETQ. In nucleotides, the CDR3 is TGCGCCAGCAGCTTGGGGCAGACAGGGTATCCCCAGCATTTT. Amino acid sequence: CASSLGQTGYPQHF.

V gene TRBV11-3 combines with J gene TRBJ2-5, with TRBD2 identical over 7 bases. After removal of 0 bases from V and 5 bases from J, the junction contained 12 bases not matched to a gene. Germline CDR1 SGHNT, CDR2 YENEEA. The CDR3 sequence is 17 residues long. CDR3 region: CASSLDSWSAGEETQYF. As DNA, the CDR3 is TGTGCCAGCAGCTTAGATTCCTGGTCGGCGGGGGAGGAGACCCAGTACTTC.

This chain joins TRBV5-6 and TRBJ2-3; 7 bases are shared with TRBD2. In germline, CDR1 is SGHDT, CDR2 YYEEEE. With V trimmed by 1 base and J by 4 bases, 12 bases remained unmatched. The CDR3 is 17 amino acids. The CDR3 here is CASSLNRAGRRADTQYF. The CDR3 nucleotides read TGTGCCAGCAGCTTGAATCGAGCGGGGAGGAGGGCAGATACGCAGTATTTT.

This clonotype was observed a few times. This chain uses TRBV7-9 with TRBJ2-1, with 10 bases fitting TRBD2. J was trimmed by 3 bases and V by 5 bases; bases with no gene match: 7. This CDR3 comprises 16 residues. Germline V gene sequence: CDR1 SEHNR, CDR2 FQNEAQ (reference sequence). The CDR3: CASSELAGGSYNEQFF. CDR3 sequence (DNA): TGTGCCAGCAGCGAATTAGCGGGAGGTAGCTACAATGAGCAGTTCTTC.

The chain couples TRBV12-3 or TRBV12-4 to TRBJ2-6; unclear D gene. The CDR3 extends over 11 amino acids. Trimming stripped 2 bases from V and 11 bases from J, with 4 bases between. CDR3 DNA sequence: TGTGCCAGCAGTTTAAGCGACGTCCTGACTTTC. It specifies CASSLSDVLTF.

The rearrangement links TRBV12-3 or TRBV12-4 to TRBJ2-7; 7 bases match TRBD2. The junction had 2 bases not matched to a gene; V was cut back by 3 bases and J by 3 bases. This CDR3 has 13 amino acids. For the CDR3, the DNA is TGTGCCAGCAGTTTGGAGCGGGACTACGAGCAGTACTTC. Its protein is CASSLERDYEQYF.

The chain links TRBV30 to TRBJ2-1; TRBD1 might be the D (5 bases). The CDR3 has 15 amino acids. The V end lost 0 bases, the J end lost 7 bases, and 16 bases lay between the germline ends. Germline CDR1 is GTSNPN and CDR2 is SVGIG (reference sequence). In nucleotides, the CDR3 is TGTGCCTGGAGTGTAAGGCCCAGGGTTGGGAATGAGCAGTTCTTC. Translating it yields CAWSVRPRVGNEQFF.

This clonotype was seen more than once but under ten times. V and J are TRBV12-3 or TRBV12-4 and TRBJ2-5; TRBD1 agrees at 9 bases. V gave up 6 bases and J gave up 3 bases; unmatched junction bases: 11. The CDR3 extends over 16 amino acids. This chain's CDR3 is CASSTDLGTGKETQYF. The CDR3 bases are TGTGCCAGCAGCACAGACCTTGGGACAGGGAAAGAGACCCAGTACTTC.

This clonotype was seen a few times. The chain couples TRBV4-3 to TRBJ2-2; 7 positions agree with TRBD2. Trimming took 6 bases from V and 1 from J; bases not matched to a gene: 11. CDR3 length: 17 residues. Germline V CDR1 and CDR2: LGHNA, YSLEER. The CDR3 here is CASSHEFGTMNTGELFF. The CDR3 bases are TGCGCCAGCAGTCATGAATTCGGGACTATGAACACCGGGGAGCTGTTTTTT.

The chain links TRBV20-1 to TRBJ2-3; a possible D gene is TRBD1 (6 bases). V dropped 3 bases and J dropped 2 bases, with 21 bases sitting between them. The CDR3 extends over 17 amino acids. Germline V gene data show CDR1 as DFQATT and CDR2 as SNEGSKA (reference sequence). In DNA form, the CDR3 reads TGCAGTGCTAGCCCCCCCGCGGCAGGGGAGATCACAGATACGCAGTATTTT. Translating it yields CSASPPAAGEITDTQYF.

The chain employs TRBV20-1 and TRBJ2-1, with D tentatively TRBD1 or TRBD2 (5 bases each). V lost 0 bases to trimming and J lost 11 bases, with 8 bases between them. The CDR3 is made up of 11 amino acids. The germline V gene encodes CDR1 DFQATT and CDR2 SNEGSKA (reference sequence). The CDR3 loop reads CSARDLGQQFF. The CDR3 nucleotides are TGCAGTGCTAGAGATTTGGGACAGCAGTTCTTC.

This clonotype turned up a few times. The chain is built from TRBV4-3 and TRBJ2-3, with TRBD2 matching over 7 bases. The CDR3 runs 17 residues. J lost 4 bases, V lost 0 bases, and 10 bases had no gene match. The germline V gene encodes CDR1 LGHNA and CDR2 YSLEER. CDR3 sequence: CASSQDRAGEVPDTQYF. The DNA of the CDR3 is TGCGCCAGCAGCCAAGATCGGGCGGGAGAAGTTCCAGATACGCAGTATTTT.

The V and J genes are TRBV15 and TRBJ1-4, with D maybe TRBD1 (6 bases). V lost 4 bases and J lost 8, with 17 bases in between. The V gene's germline CDR1 is LNHNV and CDR2 YYDKDF (reference sequence). The CDR3 extends over 15 amino acids. The CDR3 sequence: CATSKIRRQGEKLFF. CDR3 DNA sequence: TGTGCCACCAGCAAAATACGACGCCAGGGGGAAAAACTGTTTTTT.

In this sample, this clonotype turned up many times. The chain employs TRBV4-3 and TRBJ2-7; no firm D call. Germline values: CDR1 LGHNA, CDR2 YSLEER. CDR3 size: 14 residues. Between the trimmed V and J ends, which lost 1 base and 1 base, there was a span of 8 bases. The CDR3 nucleotides read TGCGCCAGCAGCCAAGGAGGCGGTTCCTACGAGCAGTACTTC. This gives the protein CASSQGGGSYEQYF.

This clonotype was seen a few times. This rearrangement joins TRBV5-5 to TRBJ2-3; TRBD2 matches at 7 bases. This CDR3 is built from 16 residues. V gave up 2 bases and J gave up 4 bases; unmatched junction bases: 10. Looked up from germline, CDR1 is SGHKS and CDR2 is YYEKEE (reference sequence). Written as DNA, the CDR3 is TGTGCCAGCAGCTTCTTGGGACCTAGCGGCGCAGATACGCAGTATTTT. Translated, it gives CASSFLGPSGADTQYF.

This clonotype was seen at least ten times. The CDR3 here is CASTFSGRAGETQYF. The DNA for the CDR3 is TGTGCCAGCACTTTTAGCGGGAGGGCCGGAGAGACCCAGTACTTC. J is TRBJ2-5 and V is TRBV12-3 or TRBV12-4; 11 bases fit TRBD2. With 7 bases clipped from V and 4 bases from J, the junction kept 8 bases outside the gene matches. The CDR3 covers 15 residues.

V is TRBV3-1 and J is TRBJ2-3; the D gene is possibly TRBD2 (5 bases). Germline CDR1 is LGHDT and CDR2 is YNNKEL (reference sequence). V lost 0 bases to trimming and J lost 5 bases, with 12 bases between them. The CDR3 contains 15 residues. Written as DNA, the CDR3 is TGTGCCAGCAGCCAAGAGACGACGGGGTTAGATACGCAGTATTTT. Its protein is CASSQETTGLDTQYF.